One sample yielded the 25 T cell receptor beta chains listed below, sequenced in a study of cytomegalovirus exposure and HLA in healthy donors. 13 Jbeta primers and 60 Vbeta primers were used for the PCR. TCRdb's copy holds only in-frame clones and misses some; the assay was immunoSEQ multiplex PCR. The sample has more than 85,000 clones, around 74% seen once; the top ten hold 6.5% to 9.5%. Sequencing was performed on PBMCs. These TCRs come from a middle-aged woman in good health and CMV-seropositive.

This chain joins TRBV4-2 and TRBJ2-5; 9 nucleotides line up with TRBD1. Germline V CDR1 and CDR2: LGHNA, YNFKEQ. CDR3 length: 15 residues. V lost 5 bases, J lost 5 bases, and 9 bases stayed unmatched. The CDR3 coding sequence is TGTGCCAGCAGCTTTATGACAGGGGGTGCGGAGACCCAGTACTTC. Its protein product is CASSFMTGGAETQYF.

The chain joins TRBV6-5 to TRBJ1-2; D ambiguous. Trimming pared 5 bases from V and 0 bases from J, leaving 13 bases between. Germline lookup yields CDR1 MNHEY and CDR2 SVGAGI. The CDR3 is 15 residues long. CDR3 DNA: TGTGCCAGCAGTCTGATAGCCTTTACTAACTATGGCTACACCTTC. The encoded protein is CASSLIAFTNYGYTF.

V usage is TRBV7-6 and J usage is TRBJ2-1; D unresolved. This CDR3 is built from 13 residues. The V gene's germline CDR1 is SGHVS and CDR2 FNYEAQ. Deletions cut 5 bases from V and 9 bases from J, with 14 bases between. This CDR3 is CASSPIAYAEQFF. CDR3 nucleotides: TGTGCCAGCAGCCCAATAGCTTATGCTGAGCAGTTCTTC. Complete variable domain (other parts from reference TRBV7-6 and TRBJ2-1): GAGVSQSPRYKVTKRGQDVALRCDPISGHVSLYWYRQALGQGPEFLTYFNYEAQQDKSGLPNDRFSAERPEGSISTLTIQRTEQRDSAMYRCASSPIAYAEQFFGPGTRLTVL.

The chain links TRBV27 to TRBJ2-7, with 8 bases identical to TRBD1. From germline, CDR1 is MNHEY and CDR2 SMNVEV (reference sequence). V was clipped by 0 bases and J by 5 bases; unmatched bases: 3. The CDR3 is made up of 14 amino acids. The DNA for the CDR3 is TGTGCCAGCAGTTTATCCAGGGGGCGCAACGAGCAGTACTTC. This encodes CASSLSRGRNEQYF.

Of note for this clone: The same CDR3 arises from other DNA sequences in this sample as well. This chain joins TRBV18 and TRBJ2-7, with D perhaps matching TRBD1 (5 bases). The CDR3 is 12 residues long. Trimming pared 4 bases from V and 3 bases from J, leaving 7 bases between. The germline CDR1 and CDR2 sequences are KGHSH and LQKENI. CDR3 coding DNA: TGTGCCAGCTCACTAGACAGCTACGAGCAGTACTTC. Encoded protein: CASSLDSYEQYF.

This chain joins TRBV18 and TRBJ1-1; 12 nucleotides align to TRBD1. This CDR3 has 17 residues. The J segment lost 5 bases and the V segment lost 2 bases, leaving 9 bases of the junction unmatched. CDR1 and CDR2 (germline): KGHSH, LQKENI. This chain's CDR3 is CASSPAAGTGGITEAFF. CDR3 sequence (DNA): TGTGCCAGCTCACCAGCCGCCGGGACAGGGGGCATAACTGAAGCTTTCTTT.

This clone was seen once. The genes are TRBV27 and TRBJ2-5; 8 positions match TRBD1. The CDR3 has 14 residues. CDR1 and CDR2 from the germline V gene are MNHEY and SMNVEV (reference sequence). After removal of 5 bases from V and 2 bases from J, the junction contained 4 bases not matched to a gene. Written as DNA, the CDR3 is TGTGCCAGCAGTCCGGACAGGGTACAAGAGACCCAGTACTTC. Translating gives CASSPDRVQETQYF.

The chain recombines TRBV4-1 with TRBJ1-5; 7 bases align to TRBD1. The CDR3 totals 13 residues. Germline CDR1 reads MGHRA; CDR2 reads YSYEKL. The V and J ends lost 1 base and 7 bases, in that order; junction bases with no gene match: 1. The CDR3 bases are TGCGCCAGCAGCCAAGCGACAGGGCAGCCCCAGCATTTT. Translation: CASSQATGQPQHF.

This clone was seen only a few times. V is TRBV5-1 and J is TRBJ1-1, with D maybe TRBD1 (6 bases). The CDR3 length is 16 residues. Germline V gene data show CDR1 as SGHRS and CDR2 as YFSETQ. V lost 4 bases to trimming and J lost 2 bases, with 18 bases between them. CDR3 sequence: CASSRGGREANTEAFF. The CDR3 region has the DNA TGCGCCAGCAGCCGGGGGGGCAGGGAGGCCAACACTGAAGCTTTCTTT.

This chain joins TRBV28 and TRBJ1-1; 9 bases line up with TRBD1. This CDR3 comprises 14 residues. V lost 2 bases to trimming and J lost 5 bases; unmatched junction nucleotides: 3. In germline, CDR1 is MDHEN, CDR2 SYDVKM. CDR3 sequence (DNA): TGTGCCAGCAGTTTAGGGGACAGGGCTACTGAAGCTTTCTTT. Translating gives CASSLGDRATEAFF.

CDR3 loop: CASRGGRGEQYF. As DNA, the CDR3 is TGTGCCAGCAGGGGGGGAAGGGGCGAGCAGTACTTC. The chain is built from TRBV28 and TRBJ2-7; D might be TRBD2 (6 bases). Trimming left V 6 bases short and J 6 bases short, with 12 bases between. The CDR3 has 12 residues. CDR1 is MDHEN and CDR2 is SYDVKM in the germline V gene. The complete variable domain, with remaining parts taken from reference TRBV28 and TRBJ2-7, reads DVKVTQSSRYLVKRTGEKVFLECVQDMDHENMFWYRQDPGLGLRLIYFSYDVKMKEKGDIPEGYSVSREKKERFSLILESASTNQTSMYLCASRGGRGEQYFGPGTRLTVT.

This clone has more than one count but fewer than ten. CDR3 protein: CASRPTELMNTEAFF. CDR3 bases: TGTGCCAGCAGGCCGACAGAATTGATGAACACTGAAGCTTTCTTT. The chain has TRBV6-5 and TRBJ1-1, with a weak D call TRBD1 (5 bases). The V and J ends lost 6 bases and 0 bases respectively, with 14 bases between them. This CDR3 comprises 15 residues. Germline V gene data show CDR1 as MNHEY and CDR2 as SVGAGI.

The CDR3 DNA is TGTGCCAGCAGGAAGACAACAGGGTTTATCATGAACACTGAAGCTTTCTTT. This gives the protein CASRKTTGFIMNTEAFF. This chain connects TRBV27 to TRBJ1-1, with D maybe TRBD1 (6 bases). Trimming left V 6 bases short and J 0 bases short, with 20 bases between. This CDR3 comprises 17 residues. Germline values: CDR1 MNHEY, CDR2 SMNVEV (reference sequence).

V gene TRBV29-1 combines with J gene TRBJ1-4, with D possibly TRBD1 on 5 matching bases. This CDR3 has 13 residues. The V end lost 4 bases, the J end lost 4 bases, and 10 bases lay between the germline ends. In germline, CDR1 is SQVTM, CDR2 ANQGSEA. The CDR3 bases are TGCAGCGTTGGAGACAGTTATAATGAAAAACTGTTTTTT. It codes for CSVGDSYNEKLFF. The complete variable domain, with remaining parts taken from reference TRBV29-1 and TRBJ1-4, reads SAVISQKPSRDICQRGTSLTIQCQVDSQVTMMFWYRQQPGQSLTLIATANQGSEATYESGFVIDKFPISRPNLTFSTLTVSNMSPEDSSIYLCSVGDSYNEKLFFGSGTQLSVL.

The chain couples TRBV7-8 to TRBJ2-2; TRBD2 might be the D (6 bases). The CDR3 spans 16 residues. V shed 6 bases and J shed 6 bases, with 20 bases lying between them. Germline V CDR1 and CDR2: SGHVS, FQNEAQ. This CDR3 reads CASRPPLGGVAGELFF. The CDR3 DNA is TGTGCCAGCAGACCACCCCTAGGCGGGGTGGCCGGGGAGCTGTTTTTT.

The chain recombines TRBV6-4 with TRBJ2-1, with 8 nucleotides matching TRBD2. CDR1 MRHNA and CDR2 SNTAGT come from the germline V gene. CDR3 length equals 16 residues. V gave up 6 bases and J gave up 3 bases; unmatched junction bases: 10. This chain's CDR3 is CASRSERGPIYNEQFF. The CDR3 nucleotides read TGTGCCAGCAGAAGCGAGCGGGGGCCAATCTACAATGAGCAGTTCTTC.

This sequence joins TRBV28 and TRBJ2-7, with D maybe TRBD1 (5 bases). The germline gives CDR1 MDHEN, CDR2 SYDVKM. There are 15 residues in the CDR3. With 2 bases removed from V and 2 bases from J, the gap between germline ends came to 13 bases. This chain's CDR3 is CASSLISGRAYEQYF. The CDR3, as DNA: TGTGCCAGCAGTTTAATCTCGGGCAGGGCCTACGAGCAGTACTTC.

This clone was recorded once. This chain uses TRBV18 with TRBJ2-5, with D maybe TRBD1 (5 bases). Trimming left V 4 bases short and J 5 bases short, with 11 bases between. CDR1 is KGHSH and CDR2 is LQKENI in the germline V gene. The CDR3 totals 13 residues. CDR3 coding DNA: TGTGCCAGCTCACAAGGGGCGCGGGAGACCCAGTACTTC. Translation gives CASSQGARETQYF.

The chain is built from TRBV4-1 and TRBJ2-2, with a weak D call TRBD2 (5 bases). The CDR3 contains 13 residues. Trimming took off 4 bases at V and 6 bases at J, with 9 bases between the two ends. Germline assignment: CDR1 MGHRA and CDR2 YSYEKL. The CDR3 protein is CASSLPRAGELFF. The CDR3 DNA reads as TGCGCCAGCAGCCTGCCGCGGGCCGGGGAGCTGTTTTTT.

This chain links TRBV13 with TRBJ2-1; 8 bases are shared with TRBD1. With 5 bases clipped from V and 2 bases from J, the junction kept 14 bases outside the gene matches. The CDR3 contains 18 residues. Germline values: CDR1 PRHDT, CDR2 FYEKMQ (reference sequence). CDR3 sequence: CASSLPFADRGPYNEQFF. CDR3 in DNA: TGTGCCAGCAGCCTCCCCTTTGCAGACAGGGGACCCTACAATGAGCAGTTCTTC.

The chain employs TRBV5-1 and TRBJ2-7, with 8 bases lining up with TRBD1. Trimming cost V 0 bases and J 7 bases; bases outside gene matches: 9. Germline V gene lookup returns CDR1 SGHRS and CDR2 YFSETQ. The CDR3 covers 15 residues. CDR3 protein: CASSLGARGQSEQYF. The CDR3 bases are TGCGCCAGCAGCTTGGGGGCCAGGGGGCAATCTGAGCAGTACTTC.

Details on this clone: At the DNA level, this CDR3 is encoded by other sequences in the same sample as well. The rearrangement joins TRBV20-1 to TRBJ1-1; no definite D call. Germline loops: CDR1 DFQATT, CDR2 SNEGSKA (reference sequence). Trimming pared 3 bases from V and 5 bases from J, leaving 7 bases between. CDR3 size: 11 residues. CDR3 bases: TGCAGTGCTAGGACTAGAACTGAAGCTTTCTTT. It translates to CSARTRTEAFF.

Note on this clone: Germline and junction disagree at one end, which may indicate a read error. This rearrangement joins TRBV7-9 to TRBJ1-4; D remains ambiguous. CDR3 length: 15 residues. CDR1 is SEHNR, CDR2 FQNEAQ, per germline (reference sequence). This chain's CDR3 is CASSLAGEANEKLFF. The CDR3 bases are TGTGCCAGCAGTTTAGCCGGGGAGGCTAATGAAAAACTGTTTTTT.

On this clone: Germline and junction disagree at one end, which may indicate a read error. This sample includes further DNA sequences coding for the same CDR3. V and J are TRBV10-1 and TRBJ1-6; D is ambiguous. CDR3 size: 15 residues. From germline, CDR1 is WNHNN and CDR2 SYGVQD (reference sequence). CDR3 sequence (DNA): TGCGCCAGCAGTCGGTCCAGCGCTACCGGCTCACCCCTCCACTTC. Its protein product is CASSRSSATGSPLHF.

The chain recombines TRBV19 with TRBJ2-5; 9 positions match TRBD1. The V gene end was trimmed by 6 bases and the J gene end by 1 base; junction bases not matched to a gene: 3. The germline CDR1 and CDR2 sequences are LNHDA and SQIVND (reference sequence). The CDR3 consists of 14 residues. The CDR3 spells CASRRTGAQETQYF. The CDR3 nucleotides are TGTGCCAGTAGAAGGACAGGGGCCCAAGAGACCCAGTACTTC. Drawing the rest from reference TRBV19 and TRBJ2-5, the complete variable domain is DGGITQSPKYLFRKEGQNVTLSCEQNLNHDAMYWYRQDPGQGLRLIYYSQIVNDFQKGDIAEGYSVSREKKESFPLTVTSAQKNPTAFYLCASRRTGAQETQYFGPGTRLLVL.